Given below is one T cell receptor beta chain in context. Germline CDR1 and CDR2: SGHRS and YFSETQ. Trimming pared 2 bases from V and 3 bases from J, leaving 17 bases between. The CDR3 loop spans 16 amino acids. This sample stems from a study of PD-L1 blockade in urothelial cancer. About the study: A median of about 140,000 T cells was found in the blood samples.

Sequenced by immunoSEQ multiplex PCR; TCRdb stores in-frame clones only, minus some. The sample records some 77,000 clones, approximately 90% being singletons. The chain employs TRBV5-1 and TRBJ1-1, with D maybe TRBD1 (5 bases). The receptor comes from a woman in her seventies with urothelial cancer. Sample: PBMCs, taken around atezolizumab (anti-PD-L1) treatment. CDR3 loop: CASSLLQGSGDTEAFF. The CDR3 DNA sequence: TGCGCCAGCAGCTTACTTCAGGGAAGCGGGGACACTGAAGCTTTCTTT.